This passage covers 27 T cell receptor beta chains from one sample sequenced in a study of blood T cell repertoires in COVID-19. Sequenced by immunoSEQ multiplex PCR; TCRdb stores in-frame clones only, minus some. Among roughly 150,000 clones, around 81% were seen once, and the ten largest hold approximately 10%. Material: peripheral blood. The receptors here all came from a man aged 55 to 70 with active or convalescent COVID-19.

The CDR3 is CASSLHTGHLRDQPQHF. The CDR3 coding sequence is TGTGCCAGCAGCTTACACACAGGTCATTTACGTGATCAGCCCCAGCATTTT. The chain is built from TRBV11-2 and TRBJ1-5, with a tentative D call TRBD1 (5 bases). Trimming cost V 2 bases and J 5 bases, with 19 bases left between them. The CDR3 is 17 residues long. CDR1 and CDR2 from the germline V gene are SGHAT and FQNNGV.

The V gene is TRBV5-6, the J gene TRBJ2-7; TRBD1 agrees at 9 bases. Germline values: CDR1 SGHDT, CDR2 YYEEEE. With V trimmed by 0 bases and J by 5 bases, 6 bases remained unmatched. This CDR3 has 15 amino acids. The CDR3 spells CASSLVGTGSDEQYF. CDR3 bases: TGTGCCAGCAGCTTGGTAGGGACAGGGAGTGACGAGCAGTACTTC.

The chain has TRBV11-2 and TRBJ2-1; 11 bases agree with TRBD2. The J segment lost 7 bases and the V segment lost 5 bases, leaving 16 bases of the junction unmatched. This CDR3 contains 18 residues. From germline, CDR1 is SGHAT and CDR2 FQNNGV. The CDR3 protein is CASSHKSLAGGLLNEQFF. The CDR3 DNA is TGTGCCAGCAGCCACAAAAGTCTAGCGGGGGGACTTTTAAATGAGCAGTTCTTC.

This clone was seen only once. This chain links TRBV19 with TRBJ1-3; the D is unclear. Deletions cut 10 bases from V and 0 bases from J, with 13 bases between. Looked up from germline, CDR1 is LNHDA and CDR2 is SQIVND (reference sequence). The CDR3 totals 14 residues. Here the CDR3 reads CATQAQASGNTIYF. Here the CDR3 DNA reads TGTGCCACCCAGGCGCAGGCCTCTGGAAACACCATATATTTT. Combining the CDR3 with reference TRBV19 and TRBJ1-3 gives the whole variable domain DGGITQSPKYLFRKEGQNVTLSCEQNLNHDAMYWYRQDPGQGLRLIYYSQIVNDFQKGDIAEGYSVSREKKESFPLTVTSAQKNPTAFYLCATQAQASGNTIYFGEGSWLTVV.

The chain employs TRBV5-8 and TRBJ2-3; TRBD1 aligns across 9 bases. The trim removed 5 bases at V and 6 bases at J, leaving 10 bases unmatched. This CDR3 comprises 15 residues. From germline, CDR1 is SGHTS and CDR2 YDEGEE. The CDR3: CASSQDRGSLDTQYF. CDR3 coding DNA: TGTGCCAGCAGTCAAGACAGGGGGTCTTTGGATACGCAGTATTTT. Variable domain in full (rest from reference TRBV5-8 and TRBJ2-3): EAGVTQSPTHLIKTRGQQATLRCSPISGHTSVYWYQQALGLGLQFLLWYDEGEERNRGNFPPRFSGRQFPNYSSELNVNALELEDSALYLCASSQDRGSLDTQYFGPGTRLTVL.

This clone was recorded a few times. The identical CDR3 is also encoded by other nucleotide sequences in the sample. The chain couples TRBV2 to TRBJ2-7, with a tentative D call TRBD1 (5 bases). Trimming took off 4 bases at V and 3 bases at J, with 10 bases between the two ends. There are 13 residues in the CDR3. The V gene's germline CDR1 is SNHLY and CDR2 FYNNEI. The CDR3 spells CASSASGFYEQYF. Written as DNA, the CDR3 is TGTGCCAGCAGTGCTTCAGGGTTCTACGAGCAGTACTTC.

The CDR3 sequence: CASSADSHYYGYTF. In nucleotides, the CDR3 is TGTGCCAGCAGTGCGGACAGCCACTACTATGGCTACACCTTC. This chain connects TRBV2 to TRBJ1-2; a weak D match, TRBD1 (6 bases). Germline V gene sequence: CDR1 SNHLY, CDR2 FYNNEI. The CDR3 spans 14 residues. Trimming removed 4 bases at V and 3 bases at J, with 12 bases between.

This clone was recorded once. V usage is TRBV6-4 and J usage is TRBJ2-5, with 9 bases identical to TRBD2. With V trimmed by 5 bases and J by 4 bases, 8 bases remained unmatched. This CDR3 spans 15 amino acids. The germline V gene encodes CDR1 MRHNA and CDR2 SNTAGT. CDR3 nucleotide sequence: TGTGCCAGCAGTCGTAATAGCGGGAGTGGAGAGACCCAGTACTTC. Residues: CASSRNSGSGETQYF.

The V call is TRBV28, the J call TRBJ1-2; 12 nucleotides agree with TRBD1. Trimming at V came to 9 bases and at J to 8 bases, leaving 10 bases not matched to a gene. Germline CDR1 reads MDHEN; CDR2 reads SYDVKM. The CDR3 length is 14 residues. As DNA, the CDR3 is TGTGCCAGTTGGGGACAGGGGGCTTTAGAGGGCTACACCTTC. As protein: CASWGQGALEGYTF.

The chain recombines TRBV7-7 with TRBJ1-4; unclear D gene. The CDR3 covers 13 residues. CDR1 is SSHAT and CDR2 is FNYEAQ in the germline V gene (reference sequence). The ends were cut back, 4 bases at V and 12 bases at J, with 15 bases in the middle. The CDR3 loop reads CASSSPIIPELFF. The CDR3 DNA reads as TGTGCCAGCAGCTCCCCGATTATACCAGAACTGTTTTTT.

This chain uses TRBV5-4 with TRBJ2-1, with D uncertain. The CDR3 is 12 amino acids. Trimming removed 0 bases from V and 15 bases from J, with 13 bases in between. The germline V gene has CDR1 SGHNT and CDR2 YYREEE (reference sequence). DNA for the CDR3: TGTGCCAGCAGCTTGGGTCAGGCTAAAACGTTCTTC. This gives the protein CASSLGQAKTFF.

The J gene is TRBJ1-2, the V gene TRBV6-5; D might be TRBD1 (5 bases). Trimming removed 0 bases at V and 8 bases at J, with 10 bases between. This CDR3 is 13 amino acids long. Germline V gives CDR1 MNHEY, CDR2 SVGAGI. The CDR3 here is CASSYSVGVGYTF. CDR3 DNA sequence: TGTGCCAGCAGTTACTCGGTAGGGGTAGGCTACACCTTC.

The chain employs TRBV11-3 and TRBJ2-1, with 10 bases aligning to TRBD2. The CDR3 contains 17 residues. The V segment lost 3 bases and the J segment 2 bases; nucleotides outside the gene matches: 7. Germline CDR1 is SGHNT and CDR2 is YENEEA. The CDR3 DNA reads as TGTGCCAGCAGCTTGAGGAGCGGGAGGGTCCCCTACAATGAGCAGTTCTTC. Translation gives CASSLRSGRVPYNEQFF.

The J gene is TRBJ2-1, the V gene TRBV6-5; no reliable D call. V was shortened by 6 bases and J by 7 bases, with 10 bases between the two germline ends. The CDR3 spans 12 residues. The germline gives CDR1 MNHEY, CDR2 SVGAGI. CDR3 DNA: TGTGCCAGCAGGGCCTCGAGGAATGAGCAGTTCTTC. It translates to CASRASRNEQFF.

This clone was recorded once. The chain joins TRBV18 to TRBJ1-3; a weak D match, TRBD1 (5 bases). The V end lost 3 bases, the J end lost 2 bases, and 11 bases lay between the germline ends. CDR3 length: 15 amino acids. Germline lookup yields CDR1 KGHSH and CDR2 LQKENI. CDR3: CASSPFQGPGNTIYF. DNA of the CDR3: TGTGCCAGCTCACCTTTTCAGGGTCCTGGAAACACCATATATTTT.

The chain links TRBV10-1 to TRBJ2-7; 10 nucleotides align to TRBD1. CDR1 WNHNN and CDR2 SYGVQD come from the germline V gene (reference sequence). The CDR3 is 15 residues long. Trimming removed 0 bases from V and 4 bases from J; junction bases left unmatched: 3. CDR3: CASSESRTGGYEQYF. CDR3 nucleotide sequence: TGCGCCAGCAGTGAGTCGCGGACAGGGGGGTACGAGCAGTACTTC.

V and J are TRBV6-6 and TRBJ1-5; no clear D. Trimming pared 5 bases from V and 3 bases from J, leaving 11 bases between. CDR3 length: 14 amino acids. Looked up from germline, CDR1 is MNHNY and CDR2 is SVGAGI (reference sequence). The CDR3 region has the DNA TGTGCCAGCAGTACAACACGTCCCAATCAGCCCCAGCATTTT. Its protein product is CASSTTRPNQPQHF.

The chain has TRBV19 and TRBJ2-7; maybe TRBD1 (5 bases). This CDR3 is built from 17 residues. Germline CDR1 is LNHDA and CDR2 is SQIVND (reference sequence). The V end was cut by 1 base, the J end by 3 bases, with 19 bases between. The CDR3 DNA follows: TGTGCCAGTAGTATAGTCTTTGGAGTGACAGCTAGCTACGAGCAGTACTTC. Its translation: CASSIVFGVTASYEQYF.

Only a few counts were recorded for this clone. J is TRBJ1-2 and V is TRBV4-2; 9 bases are shared with TRBD1. V lost 0 bases to trimming and J lost 8 bases; unmatched junction nucleotides: 7. The CDR3 sequence is 15 residues long. The germline gives CDR1 LGHNA, CDR2 YNFKEQ. DNA of the CDR3: TGTGCCAGCAGCCAAGATTGGGGACAGGGAGGAGGCTACACCTTC. The encoded protein is CASSQDWGQGGGYTF.

The chain joins TRBV6-5 to TRBJ1-1; unclear D gene. Germline CDR1 and CDR2: MNHEY and SVGAGI. V lost 4 bases and J 1 base, leaving 10 bases between the germline ends. CDR3 length equals 14 residues. CDR3 in amino acids: CASSWGRGNTEAFF. The DNA of the CDR3 is TGTGCCAGCAGTTGGGGTCGGGGGAACACTGAAGCTTTCTTT.

CDR3 protein: CASSSRGGADQPQHF. The CDR3 DNA follows: TGTGCCAGCAGCTCCCGGGGGGGGGCGGACCAGCCCCAGCATTTT. This sequence joins TRBV6-5 and TRBJ1-5; possibly TRBD1 for D (6 bases). CDR1 MNHEY and CDR2 SVGAGI come from the germline V gene. The CDR3 is made up of 15 amino acids. V was shortened by 6 bases and J by 7 bases, with 19 bases between the two germline ends.

The CDR3 DNA sequence: TGTGCCAGCAGAACGGGAGTAGCAGATACGCAGTATTTT. This encodes CASRTGVADTQYF. V gene TRBV27 combines with J gene TRBJ2-3, with D perhaps matching TRBD2 (6 bases). Deletions cut 6 bases from V and 4 bases from J, with 11 bases between. Germline CDR1 reads MNHEY; CDR2 reads SMNVEV (reference sequence). The length of the CDR3 is 13 residues.

This chain links TRBV5-4 with TRBJ1-6; D may be TRBD1 (5 bases). The V and J ends lost 4 bases and 9 bases respectively, with 17 bases between them. This CDR3 spans 15 amino acids. In germline, CDR1 is SGHNT, CDR2 YYREEE (reference sequence). Here the CDR3 reads CASSQGHFLGSPLHF. CDR3 nucleotides: TGTGCCAGCAGCCAAGGACATTTCCTTGGTTCACCCCTCCACTTT.

The V call is TRBV2, the J call TRBJ2-7; D perhaps matches TRBD2 (5 bases). The length of the CDR3 is 15 residues. V was clipped by 10 bases and J by 0 bases, with 19 bases between them. CDR1 SNHLY and CDR2 FYNNEI come from the germline V gene. CDR3 DNA: TGTGCCACCCGGGGTGGGCGGTCTAGCTCCTACGAGCAGTACTTC. This gives the protein CATRGGRSSSYEQYF.

V is TRBV7-3 and J is TRBJ2-2; 11 bases map to TRBD2. The CDR3 sequence is 16 residues long. Germline CDR1 reads SGHTA; CDR2 reads FQGTGA. V gave up 5 bases and J gave up 4 bases; unmatched junction bases: 6. The CDR3 DNA reads as TGTGCCAGCAGCGGTAGCGGGGGGGCCGGCACCGGGGAGCTGTTTTTT. Amino acids: CASSGSGGAGTGELFF.

This chain links TRBV15 with TRBJ2-3; no reliable D call. The CDR3 totals 14 residues. Germline CDR1 LNHNV, CDR2 YYDKDF (reference sequence). Trimming took 0 bases from V and 1 from J, leaving 5 bases between them. CDR3 in DNA: TGTGCCACCAGCAGAGATGAGGGCACAGATACGCAGTATTTT. It specifies CATSRDEGTDTQYF.

The V call is TRBV7-2, the J call TRBJ1-2, with 10 bases identical to TRBD1. Germline trimming cut 4 bases from V and 7 bases from J; bases unmatched to any gene: 12. Germline assignment: CDR1 SGHTA and CDR2 FQGNSA. The CDR3 spans 16 residues. For the CDR3, the DNA is TGTGCCAGCAGCTCGCCCCGACAGGGGGCTTTGGGTGGCTACACCTTC. It yields the protein CASSSPRQGALGGYTF.